Sequencing of this T cell receptor (beta chain) was carried out in a study of shared clonotypes between healthy human individuals. Looking at the study overall: CD4 naive and CD4 memory each took three plates per donor, while CD8 naive took two and CD8 memory one.

TCRdb's copy holds only in-frame clones and misses some; the assay was immunoSEQ multiplex PCR. The data hold 2 million to 3 million clones, with around nine tenths observed a single time. Healthy HIV-negative adults without recent acute infections or vaccinations served as donors. Both subsets, CD45RA+ naive and CD45RA-negative memory, were split from the CD4+ cells. Of note for this clone: Its target is unknown.

The CDR3 consists of 13 residues. Deletions cut 4 bases from V and 4 bases from J, with 10 bases between. Germline V gene data show CDR1 as SGHDN and CDR2 as FVKESK. Points from the study as a whole: Represented diversity (both genetic and exposure-history) was limited by the small number of donors.

Material: naive CD4+ T cells sorted from blood. Regarding subset: CD45RA+ positively selected. The V and J genes are TRBV14 and TRBJ1-1, with D unresolved. This sequence was found in a man aged 18-30 years in good health. The CDR3, as DNA: TGTGCCAGCAGCCTGAGGGTGCGCACTGAAGCTTTCTTT. Its translation is CASSLRVRTEAFF.